This T cell receptor (beta chain) was documented in a study of CD8 T cells in ankylosing spondylitis. The CDR3 covers 13 residues. Deletions cut 6 bases from V and 0 bases from J, with 11 bases between. CDR1 is SQVTM and CDR2 is ANQGSEA in the germline V gene. Quantitative barcoded 5'-RACE was used to prepare TCR beta libraries. Via MiXCR, TCRdb re-called the 5' RACE reads, giving one row per CDR3 protein. The sample consists of some 840,000 distinct CDR3 sequences, roughly 12% of them appearing once. This clonotype was picked up many times. The antigen is unknown. Whole-study findings and limits: As for the disease-linked clones, they showed a CD8+ phenotype and occurred at relatively low frequencies in peripheral blood. The study identified a TCR beta motif of 7 or 8 highly homologous variants that appeared characteristic of ankylosing spondylitis blood.

The receptor was derived from a male donor with ankylosing spondylitis. The chain carries TRBV29-1 and TRBJ1-1; D call uncertain. The sample consisted of blood, either unsorted or a sorted T cell fraction (not recorded which). CDR3: CSVLHDMNTEAFF. The DNA for the CDR3 is TGCAGCGTCCTTCATGATATGAACACTGAAGCTTTCTTT.